This TCR beta chain was recovered during a study of blood T cell repertoires in COVID-19. Across the study: Nucleic acid was either cDNA or gDNA, and it came from T cells, B-cell-depleted T cells, or PBMCs.

The CDR3 loop spans 15 amino acids. Per the germline V gene, CDR1 is SNHLY and CDR2 is FYNNEI. V was pared by 2 bases and J by 0 bases, with 9 bases between. Original processing notes: Researchers report that nucleated cell counts were estimated from reference gene primer amplification. Profiling relied on immunoSEQ multiplex PCR, and the TCRdb table lists in-frame clones only, not all of them. For V, J and clone size, that table is used; D and trimming come from the DNA. The sample has approximately 270,000 clones, over 75% seen once. Sample: PBMCs or T cells enriched from blood (not recorded which). The chain is built from TRBV2 and TRBJ2-3; D is possibly TRBD2 (6 bases). The TCR originated in a man aged 40-49 years who had recovered from COVID-19. Here the CDR3 reads CASSETGTSTDTQYF. As DNA, the CDR3 is TGTGCCAGCAGTGAAACCGGGACTAGCACAGATACGCAGTATTTT.